This T cell receptor beta chain was sequenced in a study of persistence of HIV-infected CD4 T cells. This was the immunoSEQ version 4 assay in survey mode. The data were produced by immunoSEQ multiplex PCR, yet TCRdb's version contains in-frame clones alone and is incomplete. The repertoire has about 40,000 clones, approximately 88% of them found once; the top ten carry 1.3%. This nonspecific control used anti-CD3/anti-CD28 bead stimulation of CD4+ T cells. Responding CD4+ T cells were sorted by upregulation of both CD40 ligand and CD69. On this clone: The antigen is undetermined.

V was trimmed by 0 bases and J by 1 base, leaving 7 bases between them. Germline CDR1 WNHNN, CDR2 SYGVQD (reference sequence). This CDR3 is 15 amino acids long. This material consisted of CD4+ T cells sorted from PBMCs after roughly 17-hour stimulation, taken from a patient who received antiretroviral therapy. This TCR was sampled from an adult man with HIV who was CMV-seropositive. This chain links TRBV10-1 with TRBJ2-4; perhaps TRBD1 as D (5 bases). The CDR3 sequence is CASSESGVAKNIQYF. Written as DNA, the CDR3 is TGCGCCAGCAGTGAGTCAGGGGTTGCCAAAAACATTCAGTACTTC.